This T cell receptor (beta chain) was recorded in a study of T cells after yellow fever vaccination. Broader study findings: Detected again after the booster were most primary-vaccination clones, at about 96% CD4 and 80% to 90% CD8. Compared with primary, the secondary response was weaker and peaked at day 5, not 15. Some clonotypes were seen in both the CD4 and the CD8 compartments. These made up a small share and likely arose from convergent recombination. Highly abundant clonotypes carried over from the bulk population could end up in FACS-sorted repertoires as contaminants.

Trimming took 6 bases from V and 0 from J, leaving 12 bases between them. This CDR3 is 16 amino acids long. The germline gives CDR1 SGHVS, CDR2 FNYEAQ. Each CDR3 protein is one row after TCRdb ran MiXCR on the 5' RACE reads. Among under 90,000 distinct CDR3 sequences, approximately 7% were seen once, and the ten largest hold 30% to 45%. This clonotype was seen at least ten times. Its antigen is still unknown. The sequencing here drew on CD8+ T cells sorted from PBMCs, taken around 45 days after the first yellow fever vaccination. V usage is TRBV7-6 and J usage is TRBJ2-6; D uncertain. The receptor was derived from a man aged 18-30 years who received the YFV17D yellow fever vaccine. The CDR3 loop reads CASRHFGASGANVLTF. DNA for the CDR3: TGTGCCAGCAGGCATTTTGGAGCCTCTGGGGCCAACGTCCTGACTTTC.